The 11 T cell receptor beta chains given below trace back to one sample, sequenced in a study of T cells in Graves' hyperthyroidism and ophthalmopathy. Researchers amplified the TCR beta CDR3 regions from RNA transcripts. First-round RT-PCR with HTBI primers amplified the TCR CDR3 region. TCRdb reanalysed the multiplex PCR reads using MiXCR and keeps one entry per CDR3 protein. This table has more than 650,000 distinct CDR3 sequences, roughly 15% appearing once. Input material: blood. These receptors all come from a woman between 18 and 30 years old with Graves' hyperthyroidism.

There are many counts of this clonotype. Here the CDR3 DNA reads TGTGCCTGGGAGGAGGATAGCAATCAGCCCCAGCATTTT. Protein sequence: CAWEEDSNQPQHF. The V call is TRBV30, the J call TRBJ1-5; no definite D call. In germline, CDR1 is GTSNPN, CDR2 SVGIG (reference sequence). CDR3 length: 13 residues. Trimming took off 5 bases at V and 0 bases at J, with 8 bases between the two ends.

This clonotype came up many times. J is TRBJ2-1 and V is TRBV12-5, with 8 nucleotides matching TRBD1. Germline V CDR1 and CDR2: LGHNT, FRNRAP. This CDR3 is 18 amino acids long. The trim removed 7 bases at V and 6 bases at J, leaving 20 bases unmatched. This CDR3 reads CASALVSRGLLAPNEQFF. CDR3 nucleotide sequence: TGTGCTAGTGCCCTCGTGAGCAGGGGGCTTCTAGCTCCCAATGAGCAGTTCTTC. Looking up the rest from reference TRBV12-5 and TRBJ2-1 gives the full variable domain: DARVTQTPRHKVTEMGQEVTMRCQPILGHNTVFWYRQTMMQGLELLAYFRNRAPLDDSGMPKDRFSAEMPDATLATLKIQPSEPRDSAVYFCASALVSRGLLAPNEQFFGPGTRLTVL.

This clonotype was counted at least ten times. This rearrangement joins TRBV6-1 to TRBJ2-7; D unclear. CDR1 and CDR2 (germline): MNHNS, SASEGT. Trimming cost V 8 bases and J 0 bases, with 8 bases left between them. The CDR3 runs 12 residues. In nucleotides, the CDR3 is TGTGCCAGCGGGTATAGCTCCTACGAGCAGTACTTC. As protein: CASGYSSYEQYF.

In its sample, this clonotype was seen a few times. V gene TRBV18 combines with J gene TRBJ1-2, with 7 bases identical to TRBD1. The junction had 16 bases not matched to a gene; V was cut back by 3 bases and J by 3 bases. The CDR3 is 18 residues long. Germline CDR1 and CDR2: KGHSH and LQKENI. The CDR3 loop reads CASSPRPPGGEWDYGYTF. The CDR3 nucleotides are TGTGCCAGCTCACCGAGGCCGCCAGGGGGGGAGTGGGACTATGGCTACACCTTC.

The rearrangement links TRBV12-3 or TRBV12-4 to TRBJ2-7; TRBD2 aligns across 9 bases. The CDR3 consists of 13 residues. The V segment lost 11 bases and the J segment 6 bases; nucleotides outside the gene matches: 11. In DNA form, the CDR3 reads TGTGCCGGCAATCTAGCGGGAACACCCGAGCAGTACTTC. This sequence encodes CAGNLAGTPEQYF.

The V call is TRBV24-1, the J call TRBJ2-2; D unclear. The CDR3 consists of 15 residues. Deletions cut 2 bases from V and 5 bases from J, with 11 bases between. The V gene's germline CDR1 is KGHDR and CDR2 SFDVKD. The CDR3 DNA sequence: TGTGCCACCAGTGATTCCTCCCTTAGTACCGGGGAGCTGTTTTTT. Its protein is CATSDSSLSTGELFF.

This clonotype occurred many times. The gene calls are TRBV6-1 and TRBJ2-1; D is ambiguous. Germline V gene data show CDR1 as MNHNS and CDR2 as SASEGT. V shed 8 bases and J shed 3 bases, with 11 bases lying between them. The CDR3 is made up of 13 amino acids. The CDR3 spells CASQSEFYNEQFF. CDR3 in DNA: TGTGCCAGCCAAAGCGAGTTCTACAATGAGCAGTTCTTC.

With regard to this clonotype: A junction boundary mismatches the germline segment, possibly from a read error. DNA of the CDR3: TGTGCTAGTGACAGGACAGGGGGCTTGAGCTCTGGGAACACCATATATTTT. Translating gives CASDRTGGLSSGNTIYF. This chain links TRBV12-5 with TRBJ1-3, with 11 bases identical to TRBD1. The CDR3 is 17 residues long. The germline V gene has CDR1 LGHNT and CDR2 FRNRAP.

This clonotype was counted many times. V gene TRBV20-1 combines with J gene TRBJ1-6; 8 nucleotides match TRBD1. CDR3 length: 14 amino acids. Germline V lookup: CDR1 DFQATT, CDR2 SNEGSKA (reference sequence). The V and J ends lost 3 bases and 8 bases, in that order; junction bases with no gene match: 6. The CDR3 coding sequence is TGCAGTGCTAGCAGACAGGGGCGACATTCACCCCTCCACTTT. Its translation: CSASRQGRHSPLHF.

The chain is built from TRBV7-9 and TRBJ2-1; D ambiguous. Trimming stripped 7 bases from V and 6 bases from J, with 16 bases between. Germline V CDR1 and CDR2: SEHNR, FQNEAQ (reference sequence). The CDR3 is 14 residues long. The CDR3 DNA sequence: TGTGCCAGCACCAATCAAGGACCCGCCAATGAGCAGTTCTTC. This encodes CASTNQGPANEQFF.

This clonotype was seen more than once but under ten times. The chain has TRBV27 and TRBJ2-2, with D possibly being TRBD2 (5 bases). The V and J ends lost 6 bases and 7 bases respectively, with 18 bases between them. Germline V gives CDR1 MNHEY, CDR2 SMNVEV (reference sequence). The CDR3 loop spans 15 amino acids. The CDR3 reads CASRRVRVRDGELFF. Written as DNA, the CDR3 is TGTGCCAGCAGGAGAGTAAGGGTTCGGGACGGGGAGCTGTTTTTT.